This TCR beta chain comes out of a study of blood T cell repertoires in COVID-19 (dated by TCRdb to about 2020). Context from the whole study: The collaborator samples originated in the United States, Italy and Spain and spanned the acute and convalescent phases of COVID-19. The prospective study material was composed of cDNA or gDNA derived from T cells, B-cell-depleted T cells, or PBMCs. The dataset comprised deeply sampled blood TCRbeta repertoires from subjects exposed to, actively infected with, or recovered from COVID-19. The repertoires were released in a freely available public database intended as a resource for research on the immune response to SARS-CoV-2. The samples were drawn from two sources: the first 160 participants of the ongoing ImmuneRACE study, and 1,200 or so subjects contributed by 6 global collaborators. Nearly every sample came with metadata listing a de-identified subject ID, COVID-19 status, age in years and sex. Where available, HLA class I and class II types were obtained from metadata supplied by the sample provider rather than from assay-based typing. The investigation overall reported the following: How much clinical and demographic metadata was included differed by source and by participant, and the metadata was provided uncurated.

TCRbeta CDR3 regions were amplified from genomic DNA using the immunoSEQ Assay, a bias-controlled multiplex PCR. On the study's bioinformatics: Nucleated cell counts per sample were estimated from amplification of reference gene primers within the assay. Sequence reads were collapsed and filtered to measure the absolute abundance of every unique TCRbeta CDR3 rearrangement. For each sample, productive Simpson clonality was calculated as the square root of Simpson's diversity index across productive rearrangements. The immuneACCESS repertoire file appears here via TCRdb, limited to in-frame rearrangements. These files lack a portion of the clones; in checked studies, under half of the deficit traces to unresolved V genes, and the cause of the others is not known. V and J calls and clone size come straight from that table; D and trimming were deduced from the DNA. This sample has 200,000 to 300,000 clones in its table, and around 86% of those were observed once. The ten top clones hold roughly 1.6% of the sample.

Another Seattle source contributed samples from volunteer blood donors who had recovered from COVID-19. Collaborating institutions collected whole blood in K2EDTA tubes following their own protocols. For TCRbeta analysis, collaborators shipped samples as frozen whole blood, isolated PBMCs, or DNA extracted from either of those sample types. According to the germline V gene, CDR1 reads SGDLS and CDR2 reads YYNGEE. There are 15 amino acids in the CDR3, from cysteine to phenylalanine inclusive. This entry keeps only the CDR3 DNA: 45 bases, framed from base 1. V lost 0 bases and J lost 2 bases; the stretch between them is 12 bases long. This clone was seen only once. What this receptor recognizes is not known. No quality values exist for individual bases; no much larger clone is one base distant.

The TCR sequence derives from a woman aged 35 to 49 who had recovered from COVID-19. Sequencing input: peripheral blood. The chain joins TRBV9 to TRBJ2-7; TRBD1 is a possible D gene, resting on 5 matching bases. The DNA sequence follows: TGTGCCAGCAGCGTAGGGCAGGGTATGACCTACGAGCAGTACTTC. Protein translation: CASSVGQGMTYEQYF.